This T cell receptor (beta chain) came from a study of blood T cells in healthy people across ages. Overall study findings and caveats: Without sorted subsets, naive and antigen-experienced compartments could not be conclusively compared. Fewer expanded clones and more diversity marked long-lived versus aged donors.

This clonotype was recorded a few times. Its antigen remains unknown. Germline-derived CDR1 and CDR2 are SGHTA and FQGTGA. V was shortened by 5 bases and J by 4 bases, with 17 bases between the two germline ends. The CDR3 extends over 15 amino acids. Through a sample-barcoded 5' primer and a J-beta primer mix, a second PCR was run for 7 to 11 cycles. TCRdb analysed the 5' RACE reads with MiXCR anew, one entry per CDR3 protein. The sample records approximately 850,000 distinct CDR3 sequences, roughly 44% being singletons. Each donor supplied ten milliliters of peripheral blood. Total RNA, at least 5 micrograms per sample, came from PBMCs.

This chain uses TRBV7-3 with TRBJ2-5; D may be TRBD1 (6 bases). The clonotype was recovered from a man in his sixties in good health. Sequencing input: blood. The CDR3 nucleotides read TGTGCCAGCAGCCTCGACAGGCGACAAGGAGAGACCCAGTACTTC. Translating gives CASSLDRRQGETQYF.